The rows below give T cell receptor beta chains drawn from one sample of a study of CD8+CD57+ T cells in acquired aplastic anemia. TCRdb ran MiXCR on the reads and lists one entry per CDR3 protein. The sample lists over 40,000 distinct CDR3 sequences, approximately 72% occurring once. Material for sequencing was sorted CD4+, CD8+, or CD8+CD57+ T cells (not recorded which) from PBMCs. These receptors were collected from a human donor in good health, serving as a control. The CDR3 runs from the conserved cysteine through the conserved F or W. D genes are given only for firm matches. Clone size is not always given. Where it is, it says once, few, many or a class for expanded clones.

CDR3,DNA,D,V,size,J,length
CASSEAPQGGSYEQYF,TGTGCCAGCAGTGAAGCGCCTCAGGGAGGGTCCTACGAGCAGTACTTC,TRBD2,TRBV2,-,TRBJ2-7,16
CSVQRTQSSYEQYF,TGCAGCGTACAGAGGACGCAGAGCTCCTACGAGCAGTACTTC,-,TRBV29-1,-,TRBJ2-7,14
CATSRGTSTYEQYF,TGTGCCACCAGCAGAGGGACCAGCACCTACGAGCAGTACTTC,-,TRBV15,-,TRBJ2-7,14
CATSSYRGKVEAFF,TGTGCCACCAGCAGCTACAGGGGGAAAGTTGAAGCTTTCTTT,TRBD1,TRBV15,-,TRBJ1-1,14
CSVGRNTEAFF,TGCAGCGTTGGGAGGAACACTGAAGCTTTCTTT,-,TRBV29-1,few,TRBJ1-1,11
CATSDPGSSYNEQFF,TGTGCCACCAGTGACCCAGGGAGCTCCTACAATGAGCAGTTCTTC,-,TRBV24-1,-,TRBJ2-1,15
CASRRDSLLYEQYF,TGTGCCAGCAGAAGGGACTCCCTTTTGTACGAGCAGTACTTC,-,TRBV2,-,TRBJ2-7,14
CASSQGLTETQYF,TGTGCCAGCAGCCAGGGACTAACGGAGACCCAGTACTTC,TRBD2,TRBV7-2,once,TRBJ2-5,13
CATSDLGQETQYF,TGTGCCACCAGTGATTTGGGCCAAGAGACCCAGTACTTC,-,TRBV24-1,-,TRBJ2-5,13
CASSLGGREPQHF,TGTGCCAGCAGCTTAGGTGGGAGGGAGCCCCAGCATTTT,-,TRBV7-6,-,TRBJ1-5,13
CASSHTLRRHEQFF,TGTGCCAGCAGCCACACCCTTAGACGTCATGAGCAGTTCTTC,-,TRBV28,many,TRBJ2-1,14
CAISLDGNQPQHF,TGTGCCATCAGTCTTGACGGAAATCAGCCCCAGCATTTT,-,TRBV10-3,-,TRBJ1-5,13
CASSLGTGTDGEQFF,TGTGCCAGCAGCCTCGGGACAGGGACGGATGGTGAGCAGTTCTTC,TRBD1,TRBV7-3,-,TRBJ2-1,15
CASSQPQMTGTNTEAFF,TGTGCCAGCAGTCAGCCCCAAATGACAGGTACTAACACTGAAGCTTTCTTT,-,TRBV12-3/TRBV12-4,many,TRBJ1-1,17
CAISNTGGHNSPLHF,TGTGCCATCAGTAACACAGGGGGCCATAATTCACCCCTCCACTTT,TRBD1,TRBV10-3,-,TRBJ1-6,15
CATSDPPPGSGNNEQFF,TGTGCCACCAGTGATCCTCCTCCGGGGTCTGGGAACAATGAGCAGTTCTTC,-,TRBV24-1,few,TRBJ2-1,17
CASIQYTGELFF,TGTGCCAGCATCCAGTACACCGGGGAGCTGTTTTTT,-,TRBV7-8,-,TRBJ2-2,12
CASSLATAGNTIYF,TGTGCCAGCAGCTTAGCGACAGCAGGAAACACCATATATTTT,-,TRBV7-9,-,TRBJ1-3,14
CASSETGFGYGYTF,TGCGCCAGCAGTGAGACAGGTTTTGGGTATGGCTACACCTTC,-,TRBV10-1,-,TRBJ1-2,14
CASSQHGDTQYF,TGCGCCAGCAGCCAGCACGGAGATACGCAGTATTTT,-,TRBV5-1,-,TRBJ2-3,12
CASSQPGTGGPLHF,TGCGCCAGCAGCCAACCTGGGACAGGGGGACCCCTCCACTTT,TRBD1,TRBV4-1,-,TRBJ1-6,14
CASSLSTGGRDEQYF,TGTGCCAGCAGCTTGAGTACAGGGGGCAGAGACGAGCAGTACTTC,TRBD1,TRBV5-5,few,TRBJ2-7,15
CASSQENHNEQFF,TGTGCCAGCAGCCAAGAGAACCACAATGAGCAGTTCTTC,-,TRBV3-1,many,TRBJ2-1,13
CASSVDALAEAFF,TGTGCCAGCAGCGTAGACGCCCTCGCTGAAGCTTTCTTT,-,TRBV9,-,TRBJ1-1,13
CASSMAAGPAETQYF,TGTGCCAGTAGTATGGCAGCGGGACCCGCGGAGACCCAGTACTTC,TRBD2,TRBV19,-,TRBJ2-5,15
CASSPGGGHNEQFF,TGTGCCAGCAGCCCAGGGGGCGGACACAATGAGCAGTTCTTC,TRBD1,TRBV11-1,-,TRBJ2-1,14
CIPLEHMNTEAFF,TGCATTCCCCTTGAGCACATGAACACTGAAGCTTTCTTT,-,TRBV20-1,-,TRBJ1-1,13